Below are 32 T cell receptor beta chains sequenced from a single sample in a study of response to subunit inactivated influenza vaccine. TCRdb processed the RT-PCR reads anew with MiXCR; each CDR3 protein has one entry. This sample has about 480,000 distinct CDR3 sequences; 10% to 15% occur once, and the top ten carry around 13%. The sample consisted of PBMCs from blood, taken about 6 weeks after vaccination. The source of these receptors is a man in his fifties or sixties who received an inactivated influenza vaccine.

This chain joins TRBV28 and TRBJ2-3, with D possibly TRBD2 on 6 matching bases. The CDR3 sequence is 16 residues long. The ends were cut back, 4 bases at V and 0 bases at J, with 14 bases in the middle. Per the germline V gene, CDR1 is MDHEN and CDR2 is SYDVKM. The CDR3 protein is CASSSWVAASTDTQYF. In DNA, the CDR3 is TGTGCCAGCAGTTCATGGGTAGCGGCTAGCACAGATACGCAGTATTTT.

Here the CDR3 reads CASSYSPRQGRQYF. In nucleotides, the CDR3 is TGTGCCAGCAGTTACTCCCCCCGTCAGGGGAGGCAGTATTTT. This chain connects TRBV6-2 or TRBV6-3 to TRBJ2-3, with D perhaps TRBD1 (6 bases). CDR1 MNHEY and CDR2 SVGEGT come from the germline V gene. V was shortened by 0 bases and J by 11 bases, with 15 bases between the two germline ends. The CDR3 is 14 residues long.

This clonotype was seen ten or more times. CDR3 DNA sequence: TGCAGCGGCGGGACCCTCCCAAGGGCAGATACGCAGTATTTT. Protein: CSGGTLPRADTQYF. This chain links TRBV29-1 with TRBJ2-3; a weak D match, TRBD2 (6 bases). Germline CDR1 reads SQVTM; CDR2 reads ANQGSEA. The CDR3 contains 14 residues. V dropped 7 bases and J dropped 4 bases, with 18 bases sitting between them.

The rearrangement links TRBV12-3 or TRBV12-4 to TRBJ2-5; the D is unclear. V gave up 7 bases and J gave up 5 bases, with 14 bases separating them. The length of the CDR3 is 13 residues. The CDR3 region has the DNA TGTGCCAGCACCTCCGGAAGTGTCGAGACCCAGTACTTC. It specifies CASTSGSVETQYF.

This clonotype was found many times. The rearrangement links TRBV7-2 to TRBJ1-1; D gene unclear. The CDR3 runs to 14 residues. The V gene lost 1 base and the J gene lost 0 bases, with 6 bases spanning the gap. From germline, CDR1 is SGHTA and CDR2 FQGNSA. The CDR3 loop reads CASSLVRMNTEAFF. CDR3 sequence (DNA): TGTGCCAGCAGCTTAGTCCGGATGAACACTGAAGCTTTCTTT. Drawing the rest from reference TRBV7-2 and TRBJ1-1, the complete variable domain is GAGVSQSPSNKVTEKGKDVELRCDPISGHTALYWYRQSLGQGLEFLIYFQGNSAPDKSGLPSDRFSAERTGGSVSTLTIQRTQQEDSAVYLCASSLVRMNTEAFFGQGTRLTVV.

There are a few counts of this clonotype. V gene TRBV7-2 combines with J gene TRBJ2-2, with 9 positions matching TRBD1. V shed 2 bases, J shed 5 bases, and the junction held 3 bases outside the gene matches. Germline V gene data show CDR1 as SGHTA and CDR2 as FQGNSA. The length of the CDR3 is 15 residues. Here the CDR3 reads CASSLMGTGTGELFF. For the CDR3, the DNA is TGTGCCAGCAGCTTAATGGGGACAGGGACCGGGGAGCTGTTTTTT.

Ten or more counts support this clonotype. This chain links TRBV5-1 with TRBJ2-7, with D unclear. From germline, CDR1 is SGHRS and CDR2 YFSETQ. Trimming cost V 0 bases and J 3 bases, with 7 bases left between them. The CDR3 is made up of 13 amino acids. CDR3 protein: CASSLVGDYEQYF. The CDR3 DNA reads TGCGCCAGCAGCTTGGTTGGGGACTACGAGCAGTACTTC. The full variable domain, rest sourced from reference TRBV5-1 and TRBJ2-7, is KAGVTQTPRYLIKTRGQQVTLSCSPISGHRSVSWYQQTPGQGLQFLFEYFSETQRNKGNFPGRFSGRQFSNSRSEMNVSTLELGDSALYLCASSLVGDYEQYFGPGTRLTVT.

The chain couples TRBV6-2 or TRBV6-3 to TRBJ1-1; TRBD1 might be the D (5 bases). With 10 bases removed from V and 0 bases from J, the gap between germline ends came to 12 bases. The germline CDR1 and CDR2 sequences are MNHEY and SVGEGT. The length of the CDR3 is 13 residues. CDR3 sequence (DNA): TGTGCCATTCGCCAGGGTATGAACACTGAAGCTTTCTTT. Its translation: CAIRQGMNTEAFF.

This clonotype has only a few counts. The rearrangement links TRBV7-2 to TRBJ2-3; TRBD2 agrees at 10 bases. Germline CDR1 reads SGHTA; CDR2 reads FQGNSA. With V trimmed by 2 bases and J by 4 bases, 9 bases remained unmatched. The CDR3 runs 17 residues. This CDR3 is CASSLWASGRAADTQYF. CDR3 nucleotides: TGTGCCAGCAGCTTATGGGCTAGCGGGAGAGCAGCAGATACGCAGTATTTT.

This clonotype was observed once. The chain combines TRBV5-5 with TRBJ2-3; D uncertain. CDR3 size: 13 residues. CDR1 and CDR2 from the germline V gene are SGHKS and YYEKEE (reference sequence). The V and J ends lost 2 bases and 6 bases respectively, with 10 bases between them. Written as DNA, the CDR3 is TGTGCCAGCAGCTTCTCATTTTCGGATACGCAGTATTTT. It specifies CASSFSFSDTQYF.

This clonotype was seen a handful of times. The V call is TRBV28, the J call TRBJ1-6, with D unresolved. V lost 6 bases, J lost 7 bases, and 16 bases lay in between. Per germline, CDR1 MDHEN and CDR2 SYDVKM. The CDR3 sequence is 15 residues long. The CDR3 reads CASRPNGLKNSPLHF. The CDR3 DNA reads TGTGCCAGCAGACCAAATGGGCTTAAGAATTCACCCCTCCACTTT. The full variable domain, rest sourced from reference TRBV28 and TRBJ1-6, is DVKVTQSSRYLVKRTGEKVFLECVQDMDHENMFWYRQDPGLGLRLIYFSYDVKMKEKGDIPEGYSVSREKKERFSLILESASTNQTSMYLCASRPNGLKNSPLHFGNGTRLTVT.

DNA of the CDR3: TGTGCCAGCAGTTTTGGGGCCAGAAACTCCGGGGAGCTGTTTTTT. Protein: CASSFGARNSGELFF. This sequence joins TRBV12-3 or TRBV12-4 and TRBJ2-2; D perhaps matches TRBD1 (5 bases). The CDR3 sequence is 15 residues long. V was clipped by 3 bases and J by 6 bases, with 14 bases between them.

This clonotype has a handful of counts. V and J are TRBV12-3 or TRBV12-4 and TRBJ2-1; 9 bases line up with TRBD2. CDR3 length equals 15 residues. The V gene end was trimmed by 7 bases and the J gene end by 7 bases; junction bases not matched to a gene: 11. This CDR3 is CASTKGASGTNEQFF. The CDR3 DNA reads TGTGCCAGCACCAAAGGGGCTAGCGGGACTAATGAGCAGTTCTTC.

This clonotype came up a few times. The chain's CDR3 is CSARSVSGEQYF. For the CDR3, the DNA is TGCAGTGCTAGGAGCGTTAGCGGCGAGCAGTACTTC. The J gene is TRBJ2-7, the V gene TRBV20-1; TRBD2 might be the D (6 bases). V dropped 3 bases and J dropped 6 bases, with 12 bases sitting between them. The germline gives CDR1 DFQATT, CDR2 SNEGSKA (reference sequence). CDR3 length: 12 amino acids.

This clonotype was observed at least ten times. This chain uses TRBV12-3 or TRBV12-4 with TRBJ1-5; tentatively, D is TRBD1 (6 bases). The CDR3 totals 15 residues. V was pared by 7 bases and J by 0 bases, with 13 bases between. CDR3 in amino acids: CASTDSFDSNQPQHF. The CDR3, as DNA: TGTGCCAGCACGGACAGTTTCGATAGCAATCAGCCCCAGCATTTT.

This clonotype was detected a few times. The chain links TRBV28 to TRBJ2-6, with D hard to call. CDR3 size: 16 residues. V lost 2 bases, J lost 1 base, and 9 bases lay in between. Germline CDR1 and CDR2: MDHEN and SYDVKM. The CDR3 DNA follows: TGTGCCAGCAGTTTAAGAAGCGTTTCTGGGGCCAACGTCCTGACTTTC. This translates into CASSLRSVSGANVLTF.

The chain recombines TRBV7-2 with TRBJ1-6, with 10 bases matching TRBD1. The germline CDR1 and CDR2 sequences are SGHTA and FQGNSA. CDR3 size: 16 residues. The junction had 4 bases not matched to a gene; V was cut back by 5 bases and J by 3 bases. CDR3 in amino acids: CASSKGQGFYNSPLHF. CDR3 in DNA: TGTGCCAGCAGCAAGGGACAGGGGTTCTATAATTCACCCCTCCACTTT.

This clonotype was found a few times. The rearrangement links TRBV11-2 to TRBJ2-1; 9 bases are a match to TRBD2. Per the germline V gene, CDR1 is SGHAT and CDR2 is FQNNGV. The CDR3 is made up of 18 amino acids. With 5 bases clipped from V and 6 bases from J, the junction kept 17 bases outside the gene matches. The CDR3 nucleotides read TGTGCCAGCAGCCCAGGCCTTCGGCTAGCGGGAAGGTTCAATGAGCAGTTCTTC. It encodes CASSPGLRLAGRFNEQFF.

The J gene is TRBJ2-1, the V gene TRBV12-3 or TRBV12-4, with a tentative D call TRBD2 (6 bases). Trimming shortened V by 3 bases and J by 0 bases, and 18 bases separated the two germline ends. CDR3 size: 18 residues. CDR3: CASSFGFSGYSSYNEQFF. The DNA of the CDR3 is TGTGCCAGCAGTTTCGGGTTTAGCGGATACAGCTCCTACAATGAGCAGTTCTTC.

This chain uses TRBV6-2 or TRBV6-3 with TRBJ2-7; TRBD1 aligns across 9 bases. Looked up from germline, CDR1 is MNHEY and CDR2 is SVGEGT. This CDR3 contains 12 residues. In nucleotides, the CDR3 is TGTGGATCCCGGGACAGGGTCTACGAGCAGTACTTC. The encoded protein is CGSRDRVYEQYF.

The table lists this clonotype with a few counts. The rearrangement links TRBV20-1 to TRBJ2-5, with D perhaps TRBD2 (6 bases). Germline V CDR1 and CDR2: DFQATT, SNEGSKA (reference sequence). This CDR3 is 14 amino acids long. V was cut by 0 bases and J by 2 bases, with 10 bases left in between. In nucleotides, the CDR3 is TGCAGTGCTAGAGAAGGGACTGCGCAAGAGACCCAGTACTTC. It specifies CSAREGTAQETQYF.

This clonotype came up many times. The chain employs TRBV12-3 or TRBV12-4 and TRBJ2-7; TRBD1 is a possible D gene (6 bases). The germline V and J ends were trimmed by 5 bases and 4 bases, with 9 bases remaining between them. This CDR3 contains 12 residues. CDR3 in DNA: TGTGCCAGCAGTGTGGGACAATACGAGCAGTACTTC. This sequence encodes CASSVGQYEQYF.

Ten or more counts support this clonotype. The CDR3 protein is CASSTGQGLNEQYF. In DNA form, the CDR3 reads TGTGCCAGCAGTACGGGACAGGGTCTTAACGAGCAGTACTTC. The chain carries TRBV12-3 or TRBV12-4 and TRBJ2-7; 9 bases line up with TRBD1. J gave up 5 bases and V 5 bases, and 7 bases lay outside the gene matches. The CDR3 runs to 14 residues.

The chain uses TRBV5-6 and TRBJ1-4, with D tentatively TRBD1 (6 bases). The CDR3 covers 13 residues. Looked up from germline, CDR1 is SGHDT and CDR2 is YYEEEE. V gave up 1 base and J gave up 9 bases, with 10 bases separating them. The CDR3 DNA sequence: TGTGCCAGCAGCTTGTCGACAGGACAAAAACTGTTTTTT. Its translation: CASSLSTGQKLFF.

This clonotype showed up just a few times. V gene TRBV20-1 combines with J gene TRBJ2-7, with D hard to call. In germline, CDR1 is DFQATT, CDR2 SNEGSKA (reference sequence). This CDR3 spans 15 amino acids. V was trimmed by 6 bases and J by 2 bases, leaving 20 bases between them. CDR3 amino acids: CSARSFSGVAYEQYF. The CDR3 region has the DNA TGCAGTGCAAGAAGCTTCTCTGGTGTAGCCTACGAGCAGTACTTC.

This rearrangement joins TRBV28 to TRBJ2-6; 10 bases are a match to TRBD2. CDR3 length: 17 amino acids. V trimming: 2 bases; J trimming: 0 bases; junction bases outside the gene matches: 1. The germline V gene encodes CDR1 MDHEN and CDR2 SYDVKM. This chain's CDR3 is CASSLLAGVSGANVLTF. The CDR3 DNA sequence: TGTGCCAGCAGTTTACTAGCGGGGGTCTCTGGGGCCAACGTCCTGACTTTC.

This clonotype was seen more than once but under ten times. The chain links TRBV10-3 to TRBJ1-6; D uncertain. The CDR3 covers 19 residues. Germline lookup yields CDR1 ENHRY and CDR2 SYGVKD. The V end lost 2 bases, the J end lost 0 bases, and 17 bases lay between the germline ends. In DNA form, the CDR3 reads TGTGCCATCAGTGAGCGGGATCCGAGAATACCCTCCTATAATTCACCCCTCCACTTT. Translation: CAISERDPRIPSYNSPLHF.

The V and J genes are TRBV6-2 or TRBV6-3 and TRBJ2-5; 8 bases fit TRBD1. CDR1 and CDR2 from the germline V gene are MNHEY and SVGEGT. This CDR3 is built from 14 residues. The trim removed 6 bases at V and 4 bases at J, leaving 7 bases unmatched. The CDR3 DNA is TGTGCCAGCAGACCAGGGGGCAGGGGAGAGACCCAGTACTTC. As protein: CASRPGGRGETQYF.

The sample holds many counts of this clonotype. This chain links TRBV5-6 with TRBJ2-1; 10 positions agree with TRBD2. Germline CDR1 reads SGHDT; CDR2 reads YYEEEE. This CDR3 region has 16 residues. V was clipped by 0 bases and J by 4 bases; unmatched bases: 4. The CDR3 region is CASSLVSSGSYNEQFF. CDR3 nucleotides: TGTGCCAGCAGCTTGGTGTCTAGCGGGAGTTACAATGAGCAGTTCTTC.

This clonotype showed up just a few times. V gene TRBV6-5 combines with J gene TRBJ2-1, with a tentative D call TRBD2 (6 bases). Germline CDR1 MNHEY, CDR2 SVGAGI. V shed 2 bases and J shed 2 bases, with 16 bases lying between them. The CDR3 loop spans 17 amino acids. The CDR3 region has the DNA TGTGCCAGCAGTTACCGGGACTCCCAACACCCCTACAATGAGCAGTTCTTC. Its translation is CASSYRDSQHPYNEQFF.

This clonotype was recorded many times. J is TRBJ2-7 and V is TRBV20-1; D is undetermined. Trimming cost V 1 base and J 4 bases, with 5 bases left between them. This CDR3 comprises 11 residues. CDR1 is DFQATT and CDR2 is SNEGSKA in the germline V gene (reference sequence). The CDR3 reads CSARGAYEQYF. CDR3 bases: TGCAGTGCTAGAGGCGCATACGAGCAGTACTTC.

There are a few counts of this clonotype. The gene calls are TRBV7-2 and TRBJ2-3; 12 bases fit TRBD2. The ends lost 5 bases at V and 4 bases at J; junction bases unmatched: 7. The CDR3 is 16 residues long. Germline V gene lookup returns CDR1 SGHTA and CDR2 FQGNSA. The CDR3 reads CASSARLAGDPDTQYF. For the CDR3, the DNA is TGTGCCAGCAGCGCCCGACTAGCGGGGGACCCAGATACGCAGTATTTT.